This is a list of T cell receptor beta chains from one sample in a study of T cell repertoires in cytomegalovirus infection. Each CDR3 protein gets one entry after TCRdb re-called the reads with MiXCR. The repertoire has 750,000 to 950,000 distinct CDR3 sequences, 25% to 30% of them found once; the top ten carry roughly 13%. These receptors have no identified antigens. The specimen was cultured CD8+ T cells from PBMCs, collected from culture after CMV antigen stimulation. The receptors stem from a human donor in good health (CMV status not recorded). Some clones in this sample may be carry-over from other donors' samples. Both conserved end residues are part of each CDR3. A D gene is named only where the DNA matches it firmly. Size tells how often a clone was seen (once, few, many) or the class of an expanded clone, and some rows leave it out.

J gene: TRBJ2-3; D gene: -; clone size: few; V gene: TRBV7-6; CDR3 protein: CASSSQGEVTDTQYF; CDR3 DNA: TGTGCCAGCAGCTCTCAGGGGGAGGTCACAGATACGCAGTATTTT
J gene: TRBJ2-7; D gene: -; clone size: -; V gene: TRBV20-1; CDR3 protein: CSATGPNSYEQYF; CDR3 DNA: TGCAGTGCCACAGGGCCCAACTCCTACGAGCAGTACTTC
J gene: TRBJ1-5; D gene: -; clone size: -; V gene: TRBV10-2; CDR3 protein: CASSEGAGYSNQPQHF; CDR3 DNA: TGCGCCAGCAGTGAGGGGGCGGGATATAGCAATCAGCCCCAGCATTTT
J gene: TRBJ2-1; D gene: TRBD2; clone size: -; V gene: TRBV7-8; CDR3 protein: CASSSDVSGTLYNEQFF; CDR3 DNA: TGTGCCAGCAGCTCCGACGTTAGCGGGACCCTATACAATGAGCAGTTCTTC
J gene: TRBJ1-2; D gene: -; clone size: few; V gene: TRBV29-1; CDR3 protein: CSVEGPRIGYTF; CDR3 DNA: TGCAGCGTTGAAGGCCCGCGGATTGGCTACACCTTC
J gene: TRBJ2-5; D gene: TRBD2; clone size: few; V gene: TRBV28; CDR3 protein: CASSRGGRQETQYF; CDR3 DNA: TGTGCCAGCAGTCGAGGCGGGAGGCAAGAGACCCAGTACTTC
J gene: TRBJ1-1; D gene: -; clone size: few; V gene: TRBV27; CDR3 protein: CASSFSAGEAFF; CDR3 DNA: TGTGCCAGCAGTTTTAGCGCGGGGGAAGCTTTCTTT
J gene: TRBJ1-1; D gene: -; clone size: many; V gene: TRBV12-3/TRBV12-4; CDR3 protein: CASSFRRGRGTEAFF; CDR3 DNA: TGTGCCAGCAGTTTCAGACGGGGGCGCGGGACTGAAGCTTTCTTT
J gene: TRBJ2-3; D gene: TRBD2; clone size: -; V gene: TRBV6-4; CDR3 protein: CASSDNGGVADTQYF; CDR3 DNA: TGTGCCAGCAGTGACAACGGGGGGGTCGCAGATACGCAGTATTTT
J gene: TRBJ1-1; D gene: -; clone size: -; V gene: TRBV2; CDR3 protein: CASSYRVNTEAFF; CDR3 DNA: TGTGCCAGCAGTTACAGGGTGAACACTGAAGCTTTCTTT
J gene: TRBJ1-2; D gene: -; clone size: once; V gene: TRBV6-4; CDR3 protein: CASSATASNYGYTF; CDR3 DNA: TGTGCCAGCAGTGCTACAGCTTCTAACTATGGCTACACCTTC
J gene: TRBJ2-1; D gene: TRBD1; clone size: -; V gene: TRBV19; CDR3 protein: CASSLTGGSYKEQFF; CDR3 DNA: TGTGCCAGTAGCCTGACAGGGGGCTCCTACAAGGAGCAGTTCTTC
J gene: TRBJ2-1; D gene: TRBD1; clone size: -; V gene: TRBV19; CDR3 protein: CASSTKSGQTYNEQFF; CDR3 DNA: TGTGCCAGTAGTACAAAATCGGGACAGACCTACAATGAGCAGTTCTTC
J gene: TRBJ1-5; D gene: -; clone size: few; V gene: TRBV4-1; CDR3 protein: CASSQDWGGINQPQHF; CDR3 DNA: TGCGCCAGCAGCCAAGATTGGGGCGGGATAAATCAGCCCCAGCATTTT
J gene: TRBJ2-2; D gene: -; clone size: many; V gene: TRBV7-3; CDR3 protein: CASTPGTGELFF; CDR3 DNA: TGTGCCAGCACCCCCGGGACCGGGGAGCTGTTTTTT
J gene: TRBJ2-7; D gene: TRBD1; clone size: many; V gene: TRBV29-1; CDR3 protein: CSVVDRGEQYF; CDR3 DNA: TGCAGCGTTGTAGACAGGGGCGAGCAGTACTTC
J gene: TRBJ2-2; D gene: TRBD1; clone size: -; V gene: TRBV29-1; CDR3 protein: CSVDRGRDTGELFF; CDR3 DNA: TGCAGCGTGGACAGGGGGCGGGACACCGGGGAGCTGTTTTTT
J gene: TRBJ2-3; D gene: -; clone size: -; V gene: TRBV6-9; CDR3 protein: CASSPYPGGPDTQYF; CDR3 DNA: TGTGCCAGCAGTCCCTACCCGGGGGGCCCAGATACGCAGTATTTT
J gene: TRBJ1-2; D gene: -; clone size: -; V gene: TRBV7-9; CDR3 protein: CASSLGNIHGYTF; CDR3 DNA: TGTGCCAGCAGCTTAGGGAATATTCATGGCTACACCTTC
J gene: TRBJ1-5; D gene: -; clone size: many; V gene: TRBV7-6; CDR3 protein: CASSLEAYSNQPQHF; CDR3 DNA: TGTGCCAGCAGCTTAGAGGCTTATAGCAATCAGCCCCAGCATTTT
J gene: TRBJ2-2; D gene: TRBD2; clone size: -; V gene: TRBV7-9; CDR3 protein: CASRGLAGANTGELFF; CDR3 DNA: TGTGCCAGCAGGGGACTAGCGGGGGCGAACACCGGGGAGCTGTTTTTT
J gene: TRBJ2-3; D gene: -; clone size: -; V gene: TRBV4-1; CDR3 protein: CASTHQGVGTDTQYF; CDR3 DNA: TGCGCCAGCACCCACCAGGGCGTTGGCACAGATACGCAGTATTTT
J gene: TRBJ2-7; D gene: -; clone size: -; V gene: TRBV7-4; CDR3 protein: CASSLGSYEQCF; CDR3 DNA: TGTGCCAGCAGCTTAGGTTCTTACGAGCAGTGCTTC
J gene: TRBJ1-1; D gene: -; clone size: once; V gene: TRBV4-1; CDR3 protein: CASSQVAGYQNTEAFF; CDR3 DNA: TGCGCCAGCAGCCAAGTGGCAGGGTACCAGAACACTGAAGCTTTCTTT
J gene: TRBJ2-3; D gene: -; clone size: -; V gene: TRBV7-9; CDR3 protein: CASSSRGFGDTQYF; CDR3 DNA: TGTGCCAGCAGCTCGAGGGGATTTGGAGATACGCAGTATTTT
J gene: TRBJ2-2; D gene: TRBD1; clone size: -; V gene: TRBV28; CDR3 protein: CASSYTGTATGELFF; CDR3 DNA: TGTGCCAGCAGTTATACTGGGACAGCCACCGGGGAGCTGTTTTTT
J gene: TRBJ2-7; D gene: TRBD2; clone size: -; V gene: TRBV27; CDR3 protein: CASSLLGGDSSYEQYF; CDR3 DNA: TGTGCCAGCAGTTTACTTGGGGGGGATAGCTCCTACGAGCAGTACTTC
J gene: TRBJ1-5; D gene: -; clone size: few; V gene: TRBV19; CDR3 protein: CASSAPSGTPDWPQHF; CDR3 DNA: TGTGCCAGTAGTGCCCCCTCCGGGACACCGGATTGGCCCCAGCATTTT